Shown below are 22 T cell receptor beta chains from a single sample sequenced in a study of early T cells in non-severe SARS-CoV-2 infection. TCRdb re-derived calls from the 5' RACE reads in MiXCR, one entry per CDR3 protein. The sample consists of around 47,000 distinct CDR3 sequences, 9.5% to 13% of them appearing once. The source material was whole blood. The source of these receptors is an adult who was a healthcare worker with PCR-confirmed SARS-CoV-2 infection or an uninfected control (not recorded which).

This chain uses TRBV6-2 or TRBV6-3 with TRBJ2-1; TRBD1 might be the D (5 bases). This CDR3 region has 14 residues. The germline V gene encodes CDR1 MNHEY and CDR2 SVGEGT. V lost 4 bases and J 2 bases, leaving 9 bases between the germline ends. The CDR3 coding sequence is TGTGCCAGCAGTTCACAGGTAACCTACAATGAGCAGTTCTTC. Protein product: CASSSQVTYNEQFF.

V usage is TRBV7-2 and J usage is TRBJ2-1, with 10 bases fitting TRBD2. After removal of 4 bases from V and 9 bases from J, the junction contained 15 bases not matched to a gene. The CDR3 consists of 17 residues. The germline CDR1 and CDR2 sequences are SGHTA and FQGNSA. As DNA, the CDR3 is TGTGCCAGCAGCTCAACCCTTTCAGCGGGAGGGGCACCTGAGCAGTTCTTC. Its protein is CASSSTLSAGGAPEQFF.

This clonotype was seen many times. This chain links TRBV27 with TRBJ1-6, with D perhaps TRBD1 (6 bases). V dropped 8 bases and J dropped 6 bases, with 14 bases sitting between them. CDR3 length: 14 amino acids. The germline gives CDR1 MNHEY, CDR2 SMNVEV (reference sequence). DNA of the CDR3: TGTGCCAGCCAATCGACAGGCCCTAATTCACCCCTCCACTTT. This translates into CASQSTGPNSPLHF.

A few counts support this clonotype. The V and J genes are TRBV4-3 and TRBJ2-1, with unresolved D. There are 16 residues in the CDR3. CDR1 and CDR2 from the germline V gene are LGHNA and YSLEER. Trimming took 0 bases from V and 0 from J, leaving 9 bases between them. The CDR3 loop reads CASSQEPPSSYNEQFF. Here the CDR3 DNA reads TGCGCCAGCAGCCAAGAACCGCCCAGCTCCTACAATGAGCAGTTCTTC.

The chain is built from TRBV5-1 and TRBJ2-3, with 8 bases identical to TRBD1. Per germline, CDR1 SGHRS and CDR2 YFSETQ. V trimming: 8 bases; J trimming: 2 bases; junction bases outside the gene matches: 7. This CDR3 region has 14 residues. Here the CDR3 DNA reads TGCGCCAGTAAGCAGGGGGCAGCCACAGATACGCAGTATTTT. Its protein product is CASKQGAATDTQYF.

The genes are TRBV28 and TRBJ1-2; D not resolved. V dropped 4 bases and J dropped 8 bases, with 11 bases sitting between them. CDR3 length: 12 amino acids. CDR1 is MDHEN and CDR2 is SYDVKM in the germline V gene. CDR3 residues: CASSSDLRGYTF. CDR3 nucleotide sequence: TGTGCCAGCAGTTCAGATTTAAGAGGCTACACCTTC.

This clonotype was counted between two and nine times. This rearrangement joins TRBV7-9 to TRBJ2-6; D possibly corresponds to TRBD2 (5 bases). Germline lookup yields CDR1 SEHNR and CDR2 FQNEAQ (reference sequence). With 1 base removed from V and 2 bases from J, the gap between germline ends came to 15 bases. CDR3 length: 18 amino acids. Written as DNA, the CDR3 is TGTGCCAGCAGCTTAGGGACTTCTTTAGGGACTGGGGCCAACGTCCTGACTTTC. Translated, it gives CASSLGTSLGTGANVLTF.

This clonotype appeared many times. The chain joins TRBV28 to TRBJ1-1, with D uncertain. The CDR3 contains 13 residues. CDR1 is MDHEN and CDR2 is SYDVKM in the germline V gene. Trimming took off 6 bases at V and 10 bases at J, with 18 bases between the two ends. In DNA, the CDR3 is TGTGCCAGCAGACAAGGCCAGAACGGGTTAGCTTTCTTT. Amino acids: CASRQGQNGLAFF.

This clonotype has a count of ten or more. The chain combines TRBV2 with TRBJ2-7; D is tentatively TRBD1 or TRBD2 (6 bases each). The CDR3 consists of 12 residues. V lost 6 bases to trimming and J lost 6 bases, with 12 bases between them. From germline, CDR1 is SNHLY and CDR2 FYNNEI. The CDR3 spells CASSRGRREQYF. For the CDR3, the DNA is TGTGCCAGCAGCCGGGGGCGTCGCGAGCAGTACTTC.

This clonotype has ten or more counts. V gene TRBV5-4 combines with J gene TRBJ2-3, with unresolved D. CDR3 length equals 16 residues. V shed 3 bases and J shed 2 bases, with 16 bases lying between them. The germline V gene has CDR1 SGHNT and CDR2 YYREEE (reference sequence). Written as DNA, the CDR3 is TGTGCCAGCAGCTCCAAGGTCCCCGGTTACACAGATACGCAGTATTTT. Translated, it gives CASSSKVPGYTDTQYF. Combining the CDR3 with reference TRBV5-4 and TRBJ2-3 gives the whole variable domain ETGVTQSPTHLIKTRGQQVTLRCSSQSGHNTVSWYQQALGQGPQFIFQYYREEENGRGNFPPRFSGLQFPNYSSELNVNALELDDSALYLCASSSKVPGYTDTQYFGPGTRLTVL.

This clonotype was detected a few times. The gene calls are TRBV3-1 and TRBJ2-1, with 10 bases that match TRBD2. CDR3 length: 16 residues. The V and J ends lost 2 bases and 5 bases, in that order; junction bases with no gene match: 6. Looked up from germline, CDR1 is LGHDT and CDR2 is YNNKEL (reference sequence). CDR3 loop: CASSQRAGGDNNEQFF. The CDR3 bases are TGTGCCAGCAGCCAAAGAGCGGGAGGGGATAACAATGAGCAGTTCTTC.

This clonotype appeared many times. The J gene is TRBJ2-5, the V gene TRBV20-1; 9 bases line up with TRBD1. Per the germline V gene, CDR1 is DFQATT and CDR2 is SNEGSKA (reference sequence). V was clipped by 2 bases and J by 5 bases; unmatched bases: 6. The CDR3 consists of 14 residues. CDR3 protein: CSARRTDRGETQYF. The DNA of the CDR3 is TGCAGTGCTAGACGGACGGACAGGGGTGAGACCCAGTACTTC.

Only a few counts were recorded for this clonotype. The CDR3 reads CASSLGDRGTDTQYF. CDR3 DNA sequence: TGTGCCAGCAGTTTAGGGGACAGGGGAACAGATACGCAGTATTTT. This chain joins TRBV28 and TRBJ2-3, with TRBD1 identical over 10 bases. V lost 2 bases to trimming and J lost 3 bases; unmatched junction nucleotides: 2. The CDR3 spans 15 residues. Germline CDR1 reads MDHEN; CDR2 reads SYDVKM.

The rearrangement links TRBV7-2 to TRBJ1-1; D ambiguous. V lost 1 base, J lost 1 base, and 7 bases lay in between. This CDR3 is built from 14 residues. Germline V CDR1 and CDR2: SGHTA, FQGNSA. CDR3 amino acids: CASSLVRGNTEAFF. DNA for the CDR3: TGTGCCAGCAGCTTAGTGCGGGGGAACACTGAAGCTTTCTTT. The entire variable domain, with the rest obtained from reference TRBV7-2 and TRBJ1-1, is as follows: GAGVSQSPSNKVTEKGKDVELRCDPISGHTALYWYRQSLGQGLEFLIYFQGNSAPDKSGLPSDRFSAERTGGSVSTLTIQRTQQEDSAVYLCASSLVRGNTEAFFGQGTRLTVV.

This clonotype was recorded at least ten times. V gene TRBV28 combines with J gene TRBJ1-4; possible D gene TRBD1, 5 bases. Germline V gene lookup returns CDR1 MDHEN and CDR2 SYDVKM. V shed 6 bases and J shed 8 bases, with 10 bases lying between them. The CDR3 is made up of 12 amino acids. The DNA for the CDR3 is TGTGCCAGCAGGGGGGAACCCGAAAAACTGTTTTTT. This encodes CASRGEPEKLFF.

This clonotype has a count of ten or more. The chain joins TRBV5-1 to TRBJ2-1, with 10 nucleotides matching TRBD2. The CDR3 loop spans 16 amino acids. V shed 1 base, J shed 6 bases, and the junction held 7 bases outside the gene matches. Germline lookup yields CDR1 SGHRS and CDR2 YFSETQ. CDR3 protein: CASSLLPSGSINEQFF. CDR3 DNA sequence: TGCGCCAGCAGCTTGTTACCTAGCGGGAGTATCAATGAGCAGTTCTTC.

The rearrangement links TRBV6-5 to TRBJ1-2; the D gene is possibly TRBD1 (5 bases). Trimming took 5 bases from V and 3 from J, leaving 22 bases between them. Germline V gene lookup returns CDR1 MNHEY and CDR2 SVGAGI. The CDR3 is made up of 17 amino acids. CDR3 in amino acids: CASSLSRQRAGDYGYTF. CDR3 DNA: TGTGCCAGCAGTCTTTCCCGACAGCGAGCGGGGGACTATGGCTACACCTTC.

This clonotype was observed a few times. J is TRBJ1-6 and V is TRBV9, with TRBD1 matching over 7 bases. After removal of 3 bases from V and 9 bases from J, the junction contained 9 bases not matched to a gene. CDR1 SGDLS and CDR2 YYNGEE come from the germline V gene. The CDR3 extends over 15 amino acids. The CDR3 nucleotides are TGTGCCAGCAGCGGAAAGGGGACAGTTGGTTCACCCCTCCACTTT. Its protein is CASSGKGTVGSPLHF.

This clonotype is a singleton in its sample. This may arise from a read error, as a much more abundant clone is one base away. Without the conserved terminal phenylalanine or tryptophan, this CDR3 likely stems from a read error. The J gene is TRBJ2-2, the V gene TRBV2; 9 bases line up with TRBD1. J gave up 5 bases and V 3 bases, and 4 bases lay outside the gene matches. Germline assignment: CDR1 SNHLY and CDR2 FYNNEI. The CDR3 length is 15 residues. This CDR3 is CASSEGTGYTGELFS. The CDR3 DNA is TGTGCCAGCAGTGAGGGGACAGGGTATACCGGGGAGCTGTTTTCT.

This clonotype was seen only once. This may be a read error: a much more frequent sequence differs by one nucleotide. The rearrangement joins TRBV6-2 or TRBV6-3 to TRBJ1-1; D call uncertain. Germline CDR1 and CDR2: MNHEY and SVGEGT. The CDR3 has 12 amino acids. The chain's CDR3 is CASRSGYTEVFF. The CDR3 DNA reads as TGTGCCAGCAGGTCAGGCTACACTGAAGTTTTCTTT.

As to this clonotype: A single base separates this from a much larger clone, so it may be a read error. The CDR3 DNA is TGTGCCAGCTCACCTCTTAGGGACACTGGAAACACCATATGTTTT. Its protein product is CASSPLRDTGNTICF. The V gene is TRBV18, the J gene TRBJ1-3, with a tentative D call TRBD1 (6 bases). The CDR3 length is 15 residues. From germline, CDR1 is KGHSH and CDR2 LQKENI. Variable domain in full (rest from reference TRBV18 and TRBJ1-3): NAGVMQNPRHLVRRRGQEARLRCSPMKGHSHVYWYRQLPEEGLKFMVYLQKENIIDESGMPKERFSAEFPKEGPSILRIQQVVRGDSAAYFCASSPLRDTGNTICFGEGSWLTVV.

In this sample, this clonotype turned up a few times. V usage is TRBV5-1 and J usage is TRBJ2-1, with 7 bases fitting TRBD2. The trim removed 6 bases at V and 0 bases at J, leaving 6 bases unmatched. The CDR3 loop spans 15 amino acids. Germline assignment: CDR1 SGHRS and CDR2 YFSETQ. The CDR3: CASTLSGTSYNEQFF. Written as DNA, the CDR3 is TGCGCCAGCACCCTGAGCGGGACCTCCTACAATGAGCAGTTCTTC.